This T cell receptor beta chain is drawn from a study of cytomegalovirus exposure and HLA in healthy donors. About the research overall: Of the donors genotyped, several hundred in all, less than 90% fell in the Caucasian-associated ancestry cluster.

Primers included in the PCR were 60 Vbeta and 13 Jbeta primers. TCRdb keeps only in-frame clones here, not all; method: immunoSEQ multiplex PCR. Among about 130,000 clones listed, approximately 68% were seen once. A single count supports this clone. What it binds is not known. The CDR3 length is 15 residues. Between the trimmed V and J ends, which lost 5 bases and 4 bases, there was a span of 14 bases. The V gene's germline CDR1 is MNHEY and CDR2 SMNVEV (reference sequence). Study-wide findings and caveats: Some V segments, TRBV6-2 and TRBV6-3 among them, were indistinguishable and were therefore excluded. Most TCR sequences were uncommon, yet certain public TCRs appeared in many donors.

The chain links TRBV27 to TRBJ2-2, with D perhaps matching TRBD1 (5 bases). This sequence was found in a man aged 25-45 years in good health and CMV-seropositive. Material: PBMCs. The CDR3 spells CASSRGAGATGELFF. CDR3 nucleotides: TGTGCCAGCAGTCGTGGGGCAGGTGCCACCGGGGAGCTGTTTTTT.